The rows below give T cell receptor beta chains drawn from one sample of a study of cytomegalovirus exposure and HLA in healthy donors. Sequencing used immunoSEQ multiplex PCR; TCRdb keeps in-frame clones, though not all of them. The sample carries around 220,000 clones, about 80% recorded once. Sequenced material: PBMCs. The receptors were gathered from a man in his late teens or twenties in good health and CMV-seronegative. Both conserved end residues are part of each CDR3. The D gene is left open where the match is weak. Clone size is shown for a subset of rows, as once, few, many or a class of expanded clone.

cdr3_aa cdr3_nt clone_size v_call d_call j_call
CATSRAAGVQGTEAFF TGTGCCACCAGCCGAGCGGCGGGGGTTCAGGGCACTGAAGCTTTCTTT . TRBV15 . TRBJ1-1
CAWIPGQGYAGYEQYF TGTGCCTGGATTCCCGGACAGGGCTATGCGGGCTACGAGCAGTACTTC . TRBV30 TRBD1 TRBJ2-7
CASSLEGPGLAGGDTQYF TGTGCCAGCAGCTTAGAGGGGCCCGGACTAGCGGGGGGGGATACGCAGTATTTT . TRBV7-9 TRBD2 TRBJ2-3
CASSEAAARDTQYF TGTGCCAGCAGTGAAGCGGCGGCCCGAGATACGCAGTATTTT few TRBV6-1 . TRBJ2-3
CASREGGQRTDTQYF TGTGCCAGCAGGGAGGGAGGGCAACGCACAGATACGCAGTATTTT once TRBV2 TRBD2 TRBJ2-3
CAWTGPVVLDTQYF TGTGCCTGGACTGGGCCGGTTGTTTTGGATACGCAGTATTTT once TRBV30 . TRBJ2-3
CASRKGGRSTDTQYF TGTGCCAGCAGGAAAGGGGGCAGGAGCACAGATACGCAGTATTTT . TRBV9 TRBD1 TRBJ2-3
CASSVAWGWGQEVSTDTQYF TGTGCCAGCAGCGTAGCCTGGGGATGGGGACAGGAGGTGAGCACAGATACGCAGTATTTT . TRBV9 TRBD1 TRBJ2-3
CASSPRNPRGSGGYYGYTF TGTGCCAGTAGCCCTCGTAATCCCCGGGGGTCAGGCGGATACTATGGCTACACCTTC . TRBV19 . TRBJ1-2
CASSSSQQGRSYNEQFF TGTGCCAGCAGCTCCTCTCAACAGGGGCGCTCCTACAATGAGCAGTTCTTC . TRBV7-9 TRBD1 TRBJ2-1
CASSLGLGGPETQYF TGTGCCAGCAGCTTAGGCTTGGGCGGGCCAGAGACCCAGTACTTC . TRBV11-3 . TRBJ2-5
CASSTGQGTGELFF TGTGCCAGCAGTACGGGACAGGGGACCGGGGAGCTGTTTTTT . TRBV28 TRBD1 TRBJ2-2
CASSYGDRETGELFF TGTGCCAGCAGTTACGGGGACAGGGAAACCGGGGAGCTGTTTTTT . TRBV6-5 TRBD1 TRBJ2-2
CASSQDRGAYGYTF TGCGCCAGCAGCCAAGACAGGGGGGCTTATGGCTACACCTTC . TRBV4-3 TRBD1 TRBJ1-2
CASSLDRGHAEAFF TGTGCCAGCAGCTTGGACAGGGGGCACGCTGAAGCTTTCTTT medium-sized TRBV5-4 TRBD1 TRBJ1-1
CASSLYGGELFF TGTGCCAGCAGTTTATACGGCGGGGAGCTGTTTTTT . TRBV27 . TRBJ2-2
CASSLGDSSYEQYF TGTGCCAGCAGCTTGGGGGACAGCTCCTACGAGCAGTACTTC few TRBV5-6 TRBD1 TRBJ2-7
CASSFKPGQGAYNVLTF TGTGCCAGCAGCTTTAAACCGGGACAGGGGGCTTACAACGTCCTGACTTTC once TRBV7-2 TRBD1 TRBJ2-6
CASSLGLAGGNYEQYF TGTGCCAGCAGCTTGGGGCTAGCGGGAGGTAACTACGAGCAGTACTTC . TRBV13 TRBD2 TRBJ2-7
CASSSSGFNEQFF TGTGCCAGCAGCTCTAGTGGGTTCAATGAGCAGTTCTTC . TRBV11-3 . TRBJ2-1
CASSYRFSLAGGPFF TGTGCCAGCAGTTACCGTTTCAGCCTAGCGGGGGGTCCGTTCTTC . TRBV6-5 TRBD2 TRBJ2-1
CASSDSANTEAFF TGTGCCAGCTCAGACAGCGCGAACACTGAAGCTTTCTTT . TRBV18 . TRBJ1-1
CAWSPGGNEQYF TGTGCCTGGAGCCCTGGCGGGAACGAGCAGTACTTC . TRBV30 . TRBJ2-7
CASSLQPTGTQYF TGTGCCAGCAGTCTCCAACCCACCGGGACCCAGTACTTC . TRBV27 . TRBJ2-5
CASSPGQGETGELFF TGTGCCAGCAGCCCGGGACAGGGAGAAACCGGGGAGCTGTTTTTT . TRBV7-9 TRBD1 TRBJ2-2
CASRGWGDEQYF TGTGCCAGCAGGGGCTGGGGGGACGAGCAGTACTTC . TRBV6-5 . TRBJ2-7
CASSRPSGQGVYEQYF TGTGCCAGCAGTCGCCCCTCGGGACAGGGGGTTTACGAGCAGTACTTC once TRBV6-6 TRBD1 TRBJ2-7
CASSPSSREADTQYF TGTGCCAGCTCACCGTCTAGCCGGGAAGCAGATACGCAGTATTTT . TRBV18 . TRBJ2-3
CASFTDSPRTDTQYF TGCGCCAGCTTTACTGACAGTCCCCGCACAGATACGCAGTATTTT . TRBV5-1 . TRBJ2-3
CASSQDLRISGANVLTF TGCGCCAGCAGCCAAGATTTGAGGATCTCTGGGGCCAACGTCCTGACTTTC . TRBV4-3 . TRBJ2-6
CAIGVGGQRETQYF TGTGCCATCGGAGTAGGTGGCCAACGAGAGACCCAGTACTTC . TRBV10-3 . TRBJ2-5
CASSTQGGTEAFF TGTGCCAGCAGCACACAGGGGGGCACTGAAGCTTTCTTT . TRBV7-3 TRBD1 TRBJ1-1
CASSTLTGSGANVLTF TGTGCCAGCAGCACCCTGACAGGCTCTGGGGCCAACGTCCTGACTTTC . TRBV7-8 . TRBJ2-6
CVPSCEQYF TGTGTTCCCTCCTGCGAGCAGTACTTC . TRBV13 . TRBJ2-7
CASSSLAGAYNEQFF TGTGCCAGCAGCTCTCTAGCGGGCGCCTACAATGAGCAGTTCTTC . TRBV7-2 TRBD2 TRBJ2-1
CAWEQGGGYGYTF TGTGCCTGGGAACAGGGCGGAGGCTATGGCTACACCTTC few TRBV30 . TRBJ1-2
CASKDREGNQPQHF TGTGCCAGCAAGGACAGGGAGGGAAATCAGCCCCAGCATTTT . TRBV2 TRBD1 TRBJ1-5
CAWSVLPVSQPQHF TGTGCCTGGAGTGTACTTCCCGTTAGTCAGCCCCAGCATTTT . TRBV30 . TRBJ1-5
CASSVEPRLNTEAFF TGTGCCAGCAGCGTAGAACCCAGGTTGAACACTGAAGCTTTCTTT . TRBV9 . TRBJ1-1
CASSPPVGAGDDYNEQFF TGTGCCAGCAGCCCGCCTGTTGGGGCGGGGGATGACTACAATGAGCAGTTCTTC . TRBV9 TRBD2 TRBJ2-1
CASSVTGFLNSPLHF TGTGCCAGCAGTGTTACAGGGTTTTTGAATTCACCCCTCCACTTT . TRBV27 . TRBJ1-6
CASSSTTSGSTGELFF TGCGCCAGCAGCTCGACGACTAGCGGAAGCACCGGGGAGCTGTTTTTT . TRBV5-1 TRBD2 TRBJ2-2
CASSAGLAGPDTQYF TGTGCCAGCAGCGCCGGACTAGCGGGACCAGATACGCAGTATTTT . TRBV9 TRBD2 TRBJ2-3
CSVEGPGAYSYNEQFF TGCAGCGTTGAAGGGCCAGGGGCGTACTCCTACAATGAGCAGTTCTTC . TRBV29-1 . TRBJ2-1
CASSEQGDIGTEAFF TGTGCCAGCAGTGAACAGGGGGATATCGGCACTGAAGCTTTCTTT few TRBV25-1 TRBD1 TRBJ1-1
CAISEPGGSYNEQFF TGTGCCATCAGTGAACCGGGGGGCTCCTACAATGAGCAGTTCTTC . TRBV10-3 TRBD2 TRBJ2-1
CASSDEELDTQYF TGTGCCAGCAGTGACGAGGAGTTGGATACGCAGTATTTT . TRBV2 . TRBJ2-3
CASSLGPGLAATGGFYEQYF TGTGCCAGCAGCTTGGGACCGGGACTAGCGGCCACCGGGGGGTTCTACGAGCAGTACTTC . TRBV7-6 TRBD2 TRBJ2-7
CASSPLERSYEQYF TGTGCCAGCAGTCCCCTTGAGCGATCCTACGAGCAGTACTTC . TRBV27 . TRBJ2-7
CAWSVPRVLRNQPQHF TGTGCCTGGAGTGTCCCTCGGGTTTTGCGCAATCAGCCCCAGCATTTT . TRBV30 . TRBJ1-5
CASRTGLNTEAFF TGTGCCTCAAGGACAGGGTTGAACACTGAAGCTTTCTTT . TRBV30 TRBD1 TRBJ1-1